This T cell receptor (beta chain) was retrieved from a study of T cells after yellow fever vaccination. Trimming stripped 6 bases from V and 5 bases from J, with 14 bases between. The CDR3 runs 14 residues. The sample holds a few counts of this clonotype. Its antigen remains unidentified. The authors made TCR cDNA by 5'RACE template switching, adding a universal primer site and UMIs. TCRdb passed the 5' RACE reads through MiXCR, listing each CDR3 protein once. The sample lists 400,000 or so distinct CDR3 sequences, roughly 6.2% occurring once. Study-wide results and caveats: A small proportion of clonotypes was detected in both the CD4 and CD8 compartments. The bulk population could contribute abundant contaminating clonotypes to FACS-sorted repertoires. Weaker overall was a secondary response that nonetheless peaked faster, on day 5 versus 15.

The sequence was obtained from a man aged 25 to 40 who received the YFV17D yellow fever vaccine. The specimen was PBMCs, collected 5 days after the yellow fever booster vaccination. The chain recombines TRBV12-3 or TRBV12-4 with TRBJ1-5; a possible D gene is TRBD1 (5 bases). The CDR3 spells CASRVGGEDQPQHF. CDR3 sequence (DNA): TGTGCCAGCAGGGTGGGGGGTGAGGATCAGCCCCAGCATTTT.